This T cell receptor beta chain derives from a study of radiation and T cells in renal cell carcinoma. As to time point: blood 4 weeks post-SBRT, at nephrectomy. Treatment specified: 15 Gy SBRT to primary tumor, nephrectomy 4 weeks later. Generated by immunoSEQ multiplex PCR, the TCRdb table keeps only in-frame clones and is missing some. Here the sample spans about 78,000 clones, 80% to 90% being singletons. The sequence was collected from a woman in her 70s with renal cell carcinoma. This sample comprised blood, obtained from a patient whose treatment included radiotherapy and nephrectomy.

CDR3 bases: TGTGCCAGCAGCTTCGGACGGGCGGTTATTGAGACCCAGTACTTC. It codes for CASSFGRAVIETQYF. The V and J genes are TRBV7-2 and TRBJ2-5; no clear D. Between the trimmed V and J ends, which lost 3 bases and 5 bases, there was a span of 16 bases. The CDR3 spans 15 residues. The germline CDR1 and CDR2 sequences are SGHTA and FQGNSA.